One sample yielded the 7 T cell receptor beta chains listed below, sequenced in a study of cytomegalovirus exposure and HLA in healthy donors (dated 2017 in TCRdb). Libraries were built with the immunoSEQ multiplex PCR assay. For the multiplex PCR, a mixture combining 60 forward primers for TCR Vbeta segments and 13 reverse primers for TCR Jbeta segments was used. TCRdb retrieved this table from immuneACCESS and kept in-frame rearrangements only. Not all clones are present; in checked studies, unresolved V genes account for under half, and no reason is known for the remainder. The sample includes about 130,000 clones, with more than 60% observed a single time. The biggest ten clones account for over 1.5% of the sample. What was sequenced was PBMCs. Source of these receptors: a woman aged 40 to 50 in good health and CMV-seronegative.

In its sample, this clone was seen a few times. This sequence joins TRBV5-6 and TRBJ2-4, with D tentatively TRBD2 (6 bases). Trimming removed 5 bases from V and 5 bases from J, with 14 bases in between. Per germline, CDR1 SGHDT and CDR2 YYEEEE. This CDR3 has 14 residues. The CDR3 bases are TGTGCCAGCAGTAGTTACGGGACTCAAAACATTCAGTACTTC. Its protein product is CASSSYGTQNIQYF.

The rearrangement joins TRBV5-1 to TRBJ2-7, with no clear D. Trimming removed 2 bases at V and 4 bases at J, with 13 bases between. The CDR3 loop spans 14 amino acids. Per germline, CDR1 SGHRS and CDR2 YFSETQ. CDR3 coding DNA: TGCGCCAGCAGCTTAAGTGCAGGCCCTTACGAGCAGTACTTC. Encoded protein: CASSLSAGPYEQYF. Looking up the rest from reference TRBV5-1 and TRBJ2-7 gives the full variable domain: KAGVTQTPRYLIKTRGQQVTLSCSPISGHRSVSWYQQTPGQGLQFLFEYFSETQRNKGNFPGRFSGRQFSNSRSEMNVSTLELGDSALYLCASSLSAGPYEQYFGPGTRLTVT.

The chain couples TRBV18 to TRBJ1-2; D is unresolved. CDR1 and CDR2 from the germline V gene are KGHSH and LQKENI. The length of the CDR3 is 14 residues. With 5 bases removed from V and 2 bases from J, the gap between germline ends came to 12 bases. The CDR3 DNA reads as TGTGCCAGCTCAGTAAACAGAAACAACTATGGCTACACCTTC. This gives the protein CASSVNRNNYGYTF.

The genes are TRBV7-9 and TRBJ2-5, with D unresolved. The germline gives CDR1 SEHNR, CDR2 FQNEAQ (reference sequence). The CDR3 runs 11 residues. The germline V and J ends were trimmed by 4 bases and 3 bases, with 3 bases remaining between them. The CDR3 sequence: CASSSKETQYF. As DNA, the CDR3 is TGTGCCAGCAGCTCCAAAGAGACCCAGTACTTC.

The DNA of the CDR3 is TGTGCCAGCAGTTTACCACCGGGTATCTACAATGAGCAGTTCTTC. It translates to CASSLPPGIYNEQFF. This rearrangement joins TRBV27 to TRBJ2-1; D gene uncertain. The CDR3 runs 15 residues. Germline CDR1 MNHEY, CDR2 SMNVEV (reference sequence). The V gene lost 2 bases and the J gene lost 3 bases, with 11 bases spanning the gap.

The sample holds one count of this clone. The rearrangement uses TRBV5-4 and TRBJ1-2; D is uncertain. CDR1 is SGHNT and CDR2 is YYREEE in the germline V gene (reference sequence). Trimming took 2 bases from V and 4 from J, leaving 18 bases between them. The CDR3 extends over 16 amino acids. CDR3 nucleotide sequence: TGTGCCAGCAGCTTCGCGTGGTCGGAGGAATCCTATGGCTACACCTTC. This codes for CASSFAWSEESYGYTF.

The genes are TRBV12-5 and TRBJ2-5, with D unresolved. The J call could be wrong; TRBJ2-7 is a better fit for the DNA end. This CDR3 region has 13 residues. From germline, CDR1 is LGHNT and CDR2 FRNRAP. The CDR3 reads CASVPEEPYEQYF. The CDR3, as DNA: TGTGCTAGTGTTCCCGAAGAACCCTACGAGCAGTACTTC.